This T cell receptor beta chain was sequenced during a study of shared clonotypes between healthy human individuals. Genomic DNA of each subset was evenly split across several immunoSEQ plates. Here immunoSEQ multiplex PCR was the method, and the copy in TCRdb shows in-frame clones only, minus some. The data show more than 2 million clones, roughly 95% seen once. Naive CD8 cells lacked CD45RO and underwent positive selection for CCR7, leaving out terminally differentiated effector memory CD45RA+ cells. CDR1 and CDR2 (germline): MNHEY, SVGAGI. V lost 7 bases, J lost 1 base, and 14 bases lay in between. This CDR3 has 14 residues.

Sequencing used naive CD8+ T cells sorted from blood. The J gene is TRBJ2-7, the V gene TRBV6-5; D is possibly TRBD2 (5 bases). This clonotype originated in a man between 18 and 29 years old in good health. The CDR3 loop is CASIPAEGSYEQYF. The CDR3 DNA reads TGTGCCAGCATCCCGGCCGAGGGTTCCTACGAGCAGTACTTC.